Below are 6 T cell receptor beta chains sequenced from a single sample in a study of cytomegalovirus exposure and HLA in healthy donors (dated by TCRdb to 2016 to 2017). To prepare the library, the immunoSEQ multiplex PCR assay was applied. For the multiplex PCR, a mixture combining 60 forward primers for TCR Vbeta segments and 13 reverse primers for TCR Jbeta segments was used. TCRdb's version of the immuneACCESS table is confined to in-frame rearrangements and falls short of the full clone set. An unresolved V gene accounts for under half of the shortfall where checked; the remainder is of unknown origin. The sample profile shows 84,000 or so clones; around 62% of them were found once. The top ten clonotypes cover around 5.5% of the sample. The sequenced material came from PBMCs. The receptors stem from a young woman in good health and CMV-seropositive.

This clone appeared a single time. The chain links TRBV6-5 to TRBJ2-2; TRBD2 matches 8 bases. The CDR3 is made up of 15 amino acids. CDR1 and CDR2 (germline): MNHEY, SVGAGI. Trimming removed 5 bases from V and 5 bases from J; junction bases left unmatched: 7. In DNA form, the CDR3 reads TGTGCCAGCAGTCCCCGCGGACTAGCAACCGGGGAGCTGTTTTTT. Amino acid sequence: CASSPRGLATGELFF.

The J gene is TRBJ2-1, the V gene TRBV2; D is perhaps TRBD1 (8 bases). This CDR3 is built from 15 residues. CDR1 and CDR2 (germline): SNHLY, FYNNEI. V was pared by 6 bases and J by 3 bases, with 15 bases between. The CDR3 coding sequence is TGTGCCAGCAGACAGGGGGGGCAACTCTACAATGAGCAGTTCTTC. Amino acid sequence: CASRQGGQLYNEQFF.

The CDR3 nucleotides read TGTGCCTGGAGTCCCGGGACAGGGGTTTCCATATATTTT. Translation: CAWSPGTGVSIYF. The V and J genes are TRBV30 and TRBJ1-3, with 10 positions matching TRBD1. The CDR3 has 13 residues. Germline values: CDR1 GTSNPN, CDR2 SVGIG (reference sequence). V shed 2 bases and J 11 bases; nucleotides not matched to a gene: 6.

This chain connects TRBV7-9 to TRBJ2-3, with TRBD1 matching 9 bases. Germline V gene sequence: CDR1 SEHNR, CDR2 FQNEAQ (reference sequence). This CDR3 has 16 residues. After removal of 5 bases from V and 2 bases from J, the junction contained 8 bases not matched to a gene. In DNA form, the CDR3 reads TGTGCCAGCAGCCCGGGACAGGGTAACCCCACAGATACGCAGTATTTT. Its translation: CASSPGQGNPTDTQYF.

The chain links TRBV9 to TRBJ2-3; TRBD2 agrees at 7 bases. This CDR3 is 16 amino acids long. With V trimmed by 2 bases and J by 8 bases, 14 bases remained unmatched. CDR1 and CDR2 from the germline V gene are SGDLS and YYNGEE. CDR3 nucleotides: TGTGCCAGCAGCGTGGGCGGAGCGAGCGGGGATGGTACGCAGTATTTT. Protein sequence: CASSVGGASGDGTQYF.

The J gene is TRBJ2-1, the V gene TRBV29-1, with 7 bases that match TRBD2. The CDR3 runs 12 residues. The J segment lost 10 bases and the V segment lost 7 bases, leaving 10 bases of the junction unmatched. The germline V gene has CDR1 SQVTM and CDR2 ANQGSEA. CDR3 nucleotides: TGCAGCGCAACCTATTTGGGGGGGGAGCAGTTCTTC. Translating it yields CSATYLGGEQFF.